This T cell receptor beta chain emerged from a study of long-term antiretroviral therapy in people with HIV. CDR3 length equals 18 residues. Trimming pared 1 base from V and 3 bases from J, leaving 19 bases between. The germline CDR1 and CDR2 sequences are LGHNA and YNFKEQ. Version v3.0 of the immunoSEQ assay ran at survey level. Repertoires were generated with immunoSEQ multiplex PCR, while TCRdb's copy carries only in-frame clones and drops some. The table records about 28,000 clones, roughly 86% of them present only once. The sequence was collected from a woman aged 25-40 years with HIV. V usage is TRBV4-2 and J usage is TRBJ1-3; D is unclear. This sample comprised unsorted PBMCs, obtained 0.8 years after starting antiretroviral therapy. The CDR3 region has the DNA TGTGCCAGCAGCCAAGCTTCTATCCCCGCGATAGGTGGAAACACCATATATTTT. As protein: CASSQASIPAIGGNTIYF.